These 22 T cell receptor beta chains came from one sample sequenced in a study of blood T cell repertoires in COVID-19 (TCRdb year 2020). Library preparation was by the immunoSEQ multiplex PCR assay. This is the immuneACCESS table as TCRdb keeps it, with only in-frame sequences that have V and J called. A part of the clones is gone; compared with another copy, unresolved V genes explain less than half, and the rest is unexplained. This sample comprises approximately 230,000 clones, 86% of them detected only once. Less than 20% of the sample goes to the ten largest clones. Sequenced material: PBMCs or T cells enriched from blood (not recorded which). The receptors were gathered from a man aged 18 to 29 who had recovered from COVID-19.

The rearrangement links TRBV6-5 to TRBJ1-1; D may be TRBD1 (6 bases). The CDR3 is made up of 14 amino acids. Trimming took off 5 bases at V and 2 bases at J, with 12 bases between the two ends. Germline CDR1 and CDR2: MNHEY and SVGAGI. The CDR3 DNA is TGTGCCAGCAGTAGTATCGGGACAAACACTGAAGCTTTCTTT. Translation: CASSSIGTNTEAFF.

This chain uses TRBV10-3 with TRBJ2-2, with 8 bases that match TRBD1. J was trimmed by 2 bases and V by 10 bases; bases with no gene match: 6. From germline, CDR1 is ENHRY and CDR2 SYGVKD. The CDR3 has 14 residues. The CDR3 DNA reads TGTGCCACCTCGGACAGGGTAAACACCGGGGAGCTGTTTTTT. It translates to CATSDRVNTGELFF.

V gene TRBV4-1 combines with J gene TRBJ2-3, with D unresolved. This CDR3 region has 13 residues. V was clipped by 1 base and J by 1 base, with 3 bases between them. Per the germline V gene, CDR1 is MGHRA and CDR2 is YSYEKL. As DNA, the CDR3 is TGCGCCAGCAGCCAAGCTGGCACAGATACGCAGTATTTT. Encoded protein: CASSQAGTDTQYF.

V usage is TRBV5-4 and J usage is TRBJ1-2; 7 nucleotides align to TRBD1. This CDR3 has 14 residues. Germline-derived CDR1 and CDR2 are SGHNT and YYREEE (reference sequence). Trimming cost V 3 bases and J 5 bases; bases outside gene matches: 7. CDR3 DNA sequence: TGTGCCAGCAGCTCCGGGACAGCCGCGTATGGCTACACCTTC. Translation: CASSSGTAAYGYTF.

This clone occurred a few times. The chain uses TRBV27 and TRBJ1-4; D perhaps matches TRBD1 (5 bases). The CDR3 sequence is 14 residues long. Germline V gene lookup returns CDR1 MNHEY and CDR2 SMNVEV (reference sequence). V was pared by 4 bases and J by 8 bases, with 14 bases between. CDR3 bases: TGTGCCAGCAGTTCCGGGACTACGGGGGAAAAACTGTTTTTT. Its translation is CASSSGTTGEKLFF.

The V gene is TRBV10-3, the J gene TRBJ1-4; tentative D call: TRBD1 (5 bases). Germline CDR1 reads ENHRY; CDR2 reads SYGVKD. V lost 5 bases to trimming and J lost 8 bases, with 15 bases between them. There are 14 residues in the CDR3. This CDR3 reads CAISMMGGTEKLFF. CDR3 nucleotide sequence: TGTGCCATCAGTATGATGGGGGGTACGGAAAAACTGTTTTTT.

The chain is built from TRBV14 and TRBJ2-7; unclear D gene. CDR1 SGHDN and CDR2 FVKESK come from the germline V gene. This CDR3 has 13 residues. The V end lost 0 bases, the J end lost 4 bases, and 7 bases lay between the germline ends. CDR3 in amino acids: CASSQDSFYEQYF. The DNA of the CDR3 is TGTGCCAGCAGCCAAGATAGCTTTTACGAGCAGTACTTC.

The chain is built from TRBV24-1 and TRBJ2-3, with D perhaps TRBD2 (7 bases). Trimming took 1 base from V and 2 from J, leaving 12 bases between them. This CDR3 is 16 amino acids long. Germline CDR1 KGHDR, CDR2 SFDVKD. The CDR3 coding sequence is TGTGCCACCAGTGATTTTTTAGGGGGGGACACAGATACGCAGTATTTT. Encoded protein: CATSDFLGGDTDTQYF.

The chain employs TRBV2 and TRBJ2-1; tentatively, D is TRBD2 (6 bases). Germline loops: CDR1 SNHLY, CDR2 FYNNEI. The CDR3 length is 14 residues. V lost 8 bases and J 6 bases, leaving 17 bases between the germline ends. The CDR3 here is CASFSPRRVNEQFF. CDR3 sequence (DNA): TGTGCCAGCTTTAGCCCACGGAGGGTCAATGAGCAGTTCTTC.

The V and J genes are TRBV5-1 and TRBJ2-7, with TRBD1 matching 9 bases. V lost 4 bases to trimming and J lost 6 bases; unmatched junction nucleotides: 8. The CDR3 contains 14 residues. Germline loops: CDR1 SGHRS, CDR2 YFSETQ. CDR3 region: CASSPGTGSFEQYF. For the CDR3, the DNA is TGCGCCAGCAGCCCAGGGACAGGGTCGTTCGAGCAGTACTTC.

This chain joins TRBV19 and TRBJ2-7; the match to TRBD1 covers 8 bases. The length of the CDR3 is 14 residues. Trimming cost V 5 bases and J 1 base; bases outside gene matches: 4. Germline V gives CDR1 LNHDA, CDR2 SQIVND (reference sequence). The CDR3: CASSSWTGSYEQYF. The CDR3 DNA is TGTGCCAGTAGTTCATGGACAGGGTCCTACGAGCAGTACTTC.

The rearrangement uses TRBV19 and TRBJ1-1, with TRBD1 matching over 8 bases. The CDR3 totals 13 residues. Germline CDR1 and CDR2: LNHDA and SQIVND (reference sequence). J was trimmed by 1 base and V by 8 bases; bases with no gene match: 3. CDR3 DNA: TGTGCCAGTGGACAGGGTACGAACACTGAAGCTTTCTTT. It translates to CASGQGTNTEAFF.

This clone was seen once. In DNA form, the CDR3 reads TGTGCCAGCAGCCAAGAACAGATCCATGGCTACACCTTC. Translated: CASSQEQIHGYTF. The chain is built from TRBV14 and TRBJ1-2; D gene ambiguous. Trimming left V 0 bases short and J 6 bases short, with 8 bases between. There are 13 residues in the CDR3. The germline V gene encodes CDR1 SGHDN and CDR2 FVKESK.

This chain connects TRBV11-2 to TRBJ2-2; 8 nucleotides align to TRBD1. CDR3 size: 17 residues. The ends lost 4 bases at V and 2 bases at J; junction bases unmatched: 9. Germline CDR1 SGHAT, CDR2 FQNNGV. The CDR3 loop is CASSSGVTGANTGELFF. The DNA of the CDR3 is TGTGCCAGCAGCTCGGGGGTGACAGGGGCCAACACCGGGGAGCTGTTTTTT.

This CDR3 reads CASSPDGQGNSPLHF. CDR3 coding DNA: TGTGCCAGTAGTCCGGACGGACAGGGGAATTCACCCCTCCACTTT. The chain has TRBV19 and TRBJ1-6; 9 bases fit TRBD1. The V gene's germline CDR1 is LNHDA and CDR2 SQIVND (reference sequence). V gave up 5 bases and J gave up 7 bases; unmatched junction bases: 6. The CDR3 runs to 15 residues.

The CDR3 region has the DNA TGCGCCAGCAGCCAGGGGACATTCTCCTACGAGCAGTACTTC. Translation: CASSQGTFSYEQYF. The rearrangement joins TRBV4-1 to TRBJ2-7, with a possible D match to TRBD1 (6 bases). The germline V gene encodes CDR1 MGHRA and CDR2 YSYEKL. Trimming shortened V by 3 bases and J by 0 bases, and 9 bases separated the two germline ends. There are 14 residues in the CDR3.

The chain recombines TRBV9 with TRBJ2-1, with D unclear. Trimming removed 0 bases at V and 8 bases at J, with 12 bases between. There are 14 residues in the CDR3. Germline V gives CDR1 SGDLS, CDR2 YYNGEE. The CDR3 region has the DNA TGTGCCAGCAGCGTAGATGGTAGTCTGTATGAGCAGTTCTTC. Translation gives CASSVDGSLYEQFF.

The DNA for the CDR3 is TGTGCCAGCAGTAGGGGACAGGGGATTACCTACGAGCAGTACTTC. Amino acid sequence: CASSRGQGITYEQYF. The V call is TRBV2, the J call TRBJ2-7, with TRBD1 matching 10 bases. This CDR3 has 15 residues. The germline CDR1 and CDR2 sequences are SNHLY and FYNNEI. V shed 5 bases and J 2 bases; nucleotides not matched to a gene: 6. The complete variable domain, with remaining parts taken from reference TRBV2 and TRBJ2-7, reads EPEVTQTPSHQVTQMGQEVILRCVPISNHLYFYWYRQILGQKVEFLVSFYNNEISEKSEIFDDQFSVERPDGSNFTLKIRSTKLEDSAMYFCASSRGQGITYEQYFGPGTRLTVT.

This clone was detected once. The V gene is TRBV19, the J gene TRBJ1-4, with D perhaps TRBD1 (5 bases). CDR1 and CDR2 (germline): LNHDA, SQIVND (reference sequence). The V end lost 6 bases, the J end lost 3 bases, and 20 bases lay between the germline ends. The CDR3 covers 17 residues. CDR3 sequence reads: CASSPRVKGPANEKLFF. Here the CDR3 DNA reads TGTGCCAGTAGCCCCCGGGTAAAGGGGCCTGCTAATGAAAAACTGTTTTTT. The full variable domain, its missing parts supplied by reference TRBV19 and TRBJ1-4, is DGGITQSPKYLFRKEGQNVTLSCEQNLNHDAMYWYRQDPGQGLRLIYYSQIVNDFQKGDIAEGYSVSREKKESFPLTVTSAQKNPTAFYLCASSPRVKGPANEKLFFGSGTQLSVL.

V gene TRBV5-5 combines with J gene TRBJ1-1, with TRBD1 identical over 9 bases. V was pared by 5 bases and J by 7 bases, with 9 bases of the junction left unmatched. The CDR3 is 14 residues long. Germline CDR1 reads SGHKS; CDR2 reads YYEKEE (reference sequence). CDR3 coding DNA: TGTGCCAGCAGTTTTACAGGGGGCGCGGTTGAAGCTTTCTTT. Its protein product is CASSFTGGAVEAFF.

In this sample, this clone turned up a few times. In nucleotides, the CDR3 is TGTGCCAGTAGTATAGAACGGGGAGCCTTCTCCTACGAGCAGTACTTC. Its protein is CASSIERGAFSYEQYF. J is TRBJ2-7 and V is TRBV19; the D gene is possibly TRBD2 (5 bases). The CDR3 spans 16 residues. Germline loops: CDR1 LNHDA, CDR2 SQIVND (reference sequence). V gave up 0 bases and J gave up 0 bases, with 12 bases separating them.

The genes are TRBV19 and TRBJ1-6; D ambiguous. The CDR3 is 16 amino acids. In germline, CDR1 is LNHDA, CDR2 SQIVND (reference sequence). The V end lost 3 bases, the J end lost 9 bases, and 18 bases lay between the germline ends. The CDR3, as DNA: TGTGCCAGTAGTATCCTCTACGGATCAAGCGGTTCACCCCTCCACTTT. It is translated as CASSILYGSSGSPLHF.